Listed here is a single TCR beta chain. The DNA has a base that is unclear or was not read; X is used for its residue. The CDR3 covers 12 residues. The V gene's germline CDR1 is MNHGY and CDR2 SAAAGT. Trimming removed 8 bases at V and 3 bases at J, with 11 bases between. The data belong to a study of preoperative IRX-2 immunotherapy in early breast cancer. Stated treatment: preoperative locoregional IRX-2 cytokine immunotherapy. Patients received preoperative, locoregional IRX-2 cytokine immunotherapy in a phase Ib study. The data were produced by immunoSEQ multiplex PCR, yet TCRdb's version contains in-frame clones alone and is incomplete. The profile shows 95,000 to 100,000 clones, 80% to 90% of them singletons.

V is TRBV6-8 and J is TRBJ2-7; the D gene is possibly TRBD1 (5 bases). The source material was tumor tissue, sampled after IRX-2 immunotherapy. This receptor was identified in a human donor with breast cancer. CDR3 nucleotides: TGTGCCAGCCRGGGGCAGATCTACGAGCAGTACTTC. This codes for CASXGQIYEQYF.